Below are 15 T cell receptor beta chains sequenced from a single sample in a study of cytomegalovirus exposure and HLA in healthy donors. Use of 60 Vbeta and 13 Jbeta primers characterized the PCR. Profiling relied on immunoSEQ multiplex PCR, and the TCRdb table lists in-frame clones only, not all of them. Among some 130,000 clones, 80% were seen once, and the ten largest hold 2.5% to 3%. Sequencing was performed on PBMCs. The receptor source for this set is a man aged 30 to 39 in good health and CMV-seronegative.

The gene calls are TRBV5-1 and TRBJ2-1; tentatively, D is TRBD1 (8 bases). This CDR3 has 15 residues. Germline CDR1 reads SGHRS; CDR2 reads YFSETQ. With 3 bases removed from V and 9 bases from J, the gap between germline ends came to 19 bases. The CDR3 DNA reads TGCGCCAGCAGCTACACAGGGGGGGAATTGGGTGAGCAGTTCTTC. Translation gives CASSYTGGELGEQFF.

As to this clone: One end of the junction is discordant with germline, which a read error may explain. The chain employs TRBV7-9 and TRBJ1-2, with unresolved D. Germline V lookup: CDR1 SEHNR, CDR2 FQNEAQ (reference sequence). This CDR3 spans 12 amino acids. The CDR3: CSSSPRVGSYTF. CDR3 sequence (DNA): TGTTCCAGCAGCCCCCGGGTAGGAAGCTACACCTTC.

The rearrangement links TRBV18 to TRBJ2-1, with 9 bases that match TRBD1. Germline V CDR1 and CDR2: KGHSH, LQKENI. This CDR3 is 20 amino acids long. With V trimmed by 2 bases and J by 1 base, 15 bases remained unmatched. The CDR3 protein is CASSPDLGQGQSTSYNEQFF. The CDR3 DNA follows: TGTGCCAGCTCACCAGACCTGGGACAGGGACAATCCACTTCCTACAATGAGCAGTTCTTC.

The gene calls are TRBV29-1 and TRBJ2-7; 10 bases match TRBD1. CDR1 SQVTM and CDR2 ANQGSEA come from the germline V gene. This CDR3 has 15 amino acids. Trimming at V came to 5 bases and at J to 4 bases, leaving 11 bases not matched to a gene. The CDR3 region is CSVSTGTGAIYEQYF. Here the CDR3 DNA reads TGCAGCGTTTCAACCGGGACAGGGGCTATTTACGAGCAGTACTTC.

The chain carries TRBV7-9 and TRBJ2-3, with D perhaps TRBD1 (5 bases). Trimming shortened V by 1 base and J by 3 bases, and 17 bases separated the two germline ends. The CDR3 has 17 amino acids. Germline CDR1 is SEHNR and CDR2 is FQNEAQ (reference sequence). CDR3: CASSLVLGLPGTDTQYF. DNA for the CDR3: TGTGCCAGCAGCTTAGTCCTCGGCCTCCCAGGGACAGATACGCAGTATTTT.

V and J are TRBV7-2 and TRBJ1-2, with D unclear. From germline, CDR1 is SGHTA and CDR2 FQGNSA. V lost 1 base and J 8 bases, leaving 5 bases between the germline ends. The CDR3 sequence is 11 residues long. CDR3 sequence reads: CASSLGAGYTF. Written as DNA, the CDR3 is TGTGCCAGCAGCTTAGGGGCCGGCTACACCTTC.

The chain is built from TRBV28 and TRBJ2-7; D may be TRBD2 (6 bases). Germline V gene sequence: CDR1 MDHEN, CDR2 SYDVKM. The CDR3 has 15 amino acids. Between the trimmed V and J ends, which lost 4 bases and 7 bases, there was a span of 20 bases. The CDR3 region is CASSSGSGAGLEQYF. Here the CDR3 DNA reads TGTGCCAGCAGTTCTGGGTCGGGAGCGGGTTTAGAGCAGTACTTC.

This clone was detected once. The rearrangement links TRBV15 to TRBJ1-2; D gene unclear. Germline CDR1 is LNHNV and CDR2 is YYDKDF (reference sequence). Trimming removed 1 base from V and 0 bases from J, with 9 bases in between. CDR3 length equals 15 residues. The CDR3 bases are TGTGCCACCAGCAGAGGATATACAGCTAACTATGGCTACACCTTC. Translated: CATSRGYTANYGYTF.

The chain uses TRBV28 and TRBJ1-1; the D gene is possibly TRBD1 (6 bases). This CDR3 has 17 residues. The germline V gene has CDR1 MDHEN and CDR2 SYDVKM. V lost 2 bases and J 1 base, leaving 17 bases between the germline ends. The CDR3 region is CASSLARGVLGNTEAFF. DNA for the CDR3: TGTGCCAGCAGTTTAGCCAGGGGAGTTCTTGGGAACACTGAAGCTTTCTTT.

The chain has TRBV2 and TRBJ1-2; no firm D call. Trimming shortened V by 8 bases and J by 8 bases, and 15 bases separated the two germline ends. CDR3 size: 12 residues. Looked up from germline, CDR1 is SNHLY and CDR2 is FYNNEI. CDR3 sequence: CASRISMEGYTF. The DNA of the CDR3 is TGTGCCAGCCGAATCAGTATGGAGGGCTACACCTTC.

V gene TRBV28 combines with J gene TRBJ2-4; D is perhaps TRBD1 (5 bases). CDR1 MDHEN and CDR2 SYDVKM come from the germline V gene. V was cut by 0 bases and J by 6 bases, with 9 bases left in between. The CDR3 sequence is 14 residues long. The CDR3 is CASSLWGRGNIQYF. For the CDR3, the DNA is TGTGCCAGCAGTTTATGGGGTAGGGGAAACATTCAGTACTTC.

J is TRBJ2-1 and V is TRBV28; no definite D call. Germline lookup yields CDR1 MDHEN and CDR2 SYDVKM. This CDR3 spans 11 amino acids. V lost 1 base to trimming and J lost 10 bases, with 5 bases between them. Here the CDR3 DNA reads TGTGCCAGCAGTTTATCTTCGGAGCAGTTCTTC. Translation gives CASSLSSEQFF.

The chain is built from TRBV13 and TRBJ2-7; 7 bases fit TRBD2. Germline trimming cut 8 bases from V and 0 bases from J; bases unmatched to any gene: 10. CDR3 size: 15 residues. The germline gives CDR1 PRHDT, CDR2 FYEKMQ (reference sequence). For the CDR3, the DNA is TGTGCCAGCGAGAATCGAGGCGGGAGCTCCTACGAGCAGTACTTC. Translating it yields CASENRGGSSYEQYF.

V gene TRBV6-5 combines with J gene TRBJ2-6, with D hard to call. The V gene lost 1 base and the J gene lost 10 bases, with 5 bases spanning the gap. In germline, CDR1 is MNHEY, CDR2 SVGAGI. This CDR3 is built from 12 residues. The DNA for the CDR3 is TGTGCCAGCAGTTACTTCGGTAACGTCCTGACTTTC. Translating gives CASSYFGNVLTF.

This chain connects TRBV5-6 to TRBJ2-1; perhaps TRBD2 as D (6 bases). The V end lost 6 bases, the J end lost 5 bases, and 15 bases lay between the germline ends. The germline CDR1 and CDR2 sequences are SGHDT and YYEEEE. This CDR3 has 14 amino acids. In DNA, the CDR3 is TGTGCCAGCACTTTCGGGGGTCTCCACAATGAGCAGTTCTTC. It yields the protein CASTFGGLHNEQFF.